Listed here are 27 T cell receptor beta chains from one sample, sequenced in a study of human thymus T cells. The thymus was resected at corrective cardiac surgery. Method: immunoSEQ multiplex PCR; TCRdb's copy keeps in-frame clones and lacks some. The sample holds 100,000 to 150,000 clones; around 94% are singletons and the top ten take around 0.025%. The material sequenced was thymus tissue. Receptors were obtained from a boy under two years old with a congenital heart defect but otherwise immunologically healthy.

The chain is built from TRBV12-5 and TRBJ2-1, with 14 bases matching TRBD2. Germline lookup yields CDR1 LGHNT and CDR2 FRNRAP. The CDR3 spans 17 residues. With V trimmed by 4 bases and J by 8 bases, 10 bases remained unmatched. The CDR3 here is CASGSTSGGAGCHEQFF. The CDR3 DNA is TGTGCTAGTGGTTCGACTAGCGGGGGGGCGGGATGCCATGAGCAGTTCTTC. Using reference TRBV12-5 and TRBJ2-1 for the parts outside the CDR3, the full variable domain is DARVTQTPRHKVTEMGQEVTMRCQPILGHNTVFWYRQTMMQGLELLAYFRNRAPLDDSGMPKDRFSAEMPDATLATLKIQPSEPRDSAVYFCASGSTSGGAGCHEQFFGPGTRLTVL.

The DNA for the CDR3 is TGTGCCAGCAGCTCCCGTGGGGGCATCACCTACAATGAGCAGTTCTTC. This encodes CASSSRGGITYNEQFF. The rearrangement links TRBV7-2 to TRBJ2-1, with D tentatively TRBD1 (6 bases). The CDR3 covers 16 residues. The germline V gene has CDR1 SGHTA and CDR2 FQGNSA. With 4 bases removed from V and 2 bases from J, the gap between germline ends came to 15 bases.

The chain recombines TRBV2 with TRBJ2-5, with 10 bases fitting TRBD1. Germline V gives CDR1 SNHLY, CDR2 FYNNEI. The CDR3 is 15 amino acids. After removal of 7 bases from V and 3 bases from J, the junction contained 8 bases not matched to a gene. The CDR3 DNA reads as TGTGCCAGCACAGGTGACAGGGGGCCCGAAGAGACCCAGTACTTC. Translated, it gives CASTGDRGPEETQYF.

This clone came up once. CDR3 in DNA: TGTGCCATCAGTGAGGCCTCCTACTACGAGCAGTACTTC. It is translated as CAISEASYYEQYF. This chain joins TRBV10-3 and TRBJ2-7, with no clear D. V lost 2 bases to trimming and J lost 3 bases, with 8 bases between them. Germline CDR1 and CDR2: ENHRY and SYGVKD. CDR3 size: 13 residues.

The CDR3 spells CASSLTSGGDSYEQYF. In nucleotides, the CDR3 is TGTGCCAGCAGTTTAACTAGCGGGGGGGACTCCTACGAGCAGTACTTC. The rearrangement joins TRBV28 to TRBJ2-7; 13 nucleotides match TRBD2. The CDR3 covers 16 residues. CDR1 is MDHEN, CDR2 SYDVKM, per germline. J was trimmed by 0 bases and V by 2 bases; bases with no gene match: 1.

This clone was counted a single time. The chain links TRBV2 to TRBJ2-1; the D gene is possibly TRBD2 (5 bases). V was trimmed by 6 bases and J by 7 bases, leaving 19 bases between them. The CDR3 covers 15 residues. Germline CDR1 is SNHLY and CDR2 is FYNNEI. The CDR3 loop is CASRQQRQTGNEQFF. CDR3 sequence (DNA): TGTGCCAGCAGACAACAGCGCCAAACGGGGAATGAGCAGTTCTTC.

The rearrangement joins TRBV29-1 to TRBJ2-1; 8 bases fit TRBD2. There are 14 residues in the CDR3. The trim removed 4 bases at V and 5 bases at J, leaving 7 bases unmatched. Germline assignment: CDR1 SQVTM and CDR2 ANQGSEA. CDR3 nucleotides: TGCAGCGTTGGAGAGGGACTAGGCGACAATGAGCAGTTCTTC. This translates into CSVGEGLGDNEQFF.

The chain is built from TRBV7-9 and TRBJ1-6; D is unresolved. Germline-derived CDR1 and CDR2 are SEHNR and FQNEAQ (reference sequence). V lost 3 bases to trimming and J lost 0 bases, with 12 bases between them. The CDR3 consists of 17 residues. DNA of the CDR3: TGTGCCAGCAGCTTTTGGTGGTCGAGCTCCTATAATTCACCCCTCCACTTT. This encodes CASSFWWSSSYNSPLHF. The variable domain in full, completed from reference TRBV7-9 and TRBJ1-6, reads DTGVSQNPRHKITKRGQNVTFRCDPISEHNRLYWYRQTLGQGPEFLTYFQNEAQLEKSRLLSDRFSAERPKGSFSTLEIQRTEQGDSAMYLCASSFWWSSSYNSPLHFGNGTRLTVT.

The chain is built from TRBV18 and TRBJ2-5, with D possibly being TRBD2 (6 bases). This CDR3 is built from 15 residues. The V and J ends lost 1 base and 1 base respectively, with 10 bases between them. The germline V gene has CDR1 KGHSH and CDR2 LQKENI. The CDR3 DNA reads TGTGCCAGCTCACCACGACAGCGGGCCCAAGAGACCCAGTACTTC. Translated, it gives CASSPRQRAQETQYF.

The sample holds one count of this clone. J is TRBJ1-5 and V is TRBV6-1; TRBD1 might be the D (5 bases). Trimming shortened V by 1 base and J by 0 bases, and 10 bases separated the two germline ends. There are 16 residues in the CDR3. Looked up from germline, CDR1 is MNHNS and CDR2 is SASEGT. The CDR3 region is CASSEGGRISNQPQHF. For the CDR3, the DNA is TGTGCCAGCAGTGAAGGGGGCAGGATTAGCAATCAGCCCCAGCATTTT.

This chain uses TRBV15 with TRBJ2-5; the match to TRBD1 covers 7 bases. Germline-derived CDR1 and CDR2 are LNHNV and YYDKDF (reference sequence). The V gene end was trimmed by 3 bases and the J gene end by 5 bases; junction bases not matched to a gene: 6. The CDR3 is 14 amino acids. CDR3 bases: TGTGCCACCAGCAGTCACAGGGGAACGGAGACCCAGTACTTC. It yields the protein CATSSHRGTETQYF.

V gene TRBV9 combines with J gene TRBJ2-7; D perhaps matches TRBD1 (6 bases). V lost 0 bases and J 2 bases, leaving 9 bases between the germline ends. This CDR3 is 14 amino acids long. Germline lookup yields CDR1 SGDLS and CDR2 YYNGEE. This CDR3 reads CASSVAGAAYEQYF. CDR3 coding DNA: TGTGCCAGCAGCGTAGCAGGGGCAGCCTACGAGCAGTACTTC.

V is TRBV7-9 and J is TRBJ1-2; 9 bases line up with TRBD1. After removal of 4 bases from V and 4 bases from J, the junction contained 7 bases not matched to a gene. The CDR3 extends over 15 amino acids. The V gene's germline CDR1 is SEHNR and CDR2 FQNEAQ (reference sequence). The CDR3 loop is CASSSGQGPIYGYTF. The CDR3 DNA is TGTGCCAGCAGCTCCGGACAGGGGCCGATCTATGGCTACACCTTC.

The chain is built from TRBV4-3 and TRBJ2-7; maybe TRBD2 (8 bases). The V end lost 4 bases, the J end lost 4 bases, and 20 bases lay between the germline ends. This CDR3 is 16 amino acids long. Germline assignment: CDR1 LGHNA and CDR2 YSLEER. CDR3 in amino acids: CASSLYREGARYEQYF. Here the CDR3 DNA reads TGCGCCAGCAGCCTATACCGGGAGGGGGCCAGGTACGAGCAGTACTTC.

V usage is TRBV9 and J usage is TRBJ1-6; D is undetermined. V was trimmed by 3 bases and J by 0 bases, leaving 10 bases between them. This CDR3 has 16 residues. CDR1 is SGDLS and CDR2 is YYNGEE in the germline V gene. CDR3 protein: CASSAGSSSYNSPLHF. DNA for the CDR3: TGTGCCAGCAGCGCAGGCAGTAGCTCCTATAATTCACCCCTCCACTTT. The whole variable domain, filled in from reference TRBV9 and TRBJ1-6, reads DSGVTQTPKHLITATGQRVTLRCSPRSGDLSVYWYQQSLDQGLQFLIQYYNGEERAKGNILERFSAQQFPDLHSELNLSSLELGDSALYFCASSAGSSSYNSPLHFGNGTRLTVT.

The rearrangement links TRBV4-3 to TRBJ1-4; D call uncertain. The germline CDR1 and CDR2 sequences are LGHNA and YSLEER. The CDR3 is 13 residues long. V was trimmed by 1 base and J by 8 bases, leaving 8 bases between them. CDR3 loop: CASSQGRSEKLFF. In nucleotides, the CDR3 is TGCGCCAGCAGCCAAGGGAGGTCGGAAAAACTGTTTTTT.

V and J are TRBV5-6 and TRBJ1-4; 9 bases agree with TRBD1. Germline V gene sequence: CDR1 SGHDT, CDR2 YYEEEE. With V trimmed by 4 bases and J by 4 bases, 8 bases remained unmatched. This CDR3 spans 16 amino acids. CDR3 sequence reads: CASSSYRGLSNEKLFF. CDR3 DNA sequence: TGTGCCAGCAGCAGCTACAGGGGGCTTAGTAATGAAAAACTGTTTTTT.

V is TRBV28 and J is TRBJ2-2; 8 bases line up with TRBD1. CDR3 length: 18 amino acids. Germline trimming cut 5 bases from V and 5 bases from J; bases unmatched to any gene: 16. CDR1 and CDR2 from the germline V gene are MDHEN and SYDVKM. The CDR3 DNA reads as TGTGCCAGCAGTCAACCCATCGGGACAGGCCGGAGGACCGGGGAGCTGTTTTTT. Amino acid sequence: CASSQPIGTGRRTGELFF.

The CDR3 DNA reads as TGCGCCAGCAGCCAAGATCACCAGAGGGTGAGAGGGAATACGCAGTATTTT. Its protein product is CASSQDHQRVRGNTQYF. The chain combines TRBV4-3 with TRBJ2-3, with D perhaps TRBD2 (5 bases). The germline gives CDR1 LGHNA, CDR2 YSLEER. V was cut by 0 bases and J by 7 bases, with 20 bases left in between. The CDR3 consists of 17 residues.

V gene TRBV4-1 combines with J gene TRBJ2-3; 9 nucleotides match TRBD2. There are 17 residues in the CDR3. The trim removed 1 base at V and 5 bases at J, leaving 10 bases unmatched. Germline V gene sequence: CDR1 MGHRA, CDR2 YSYEKL. The CDR3 reads CASSQATRRGGGDTQYF. For the CDR3, the DNA is TGCGCCAGCAGCCAAGCCACTAGGCGGGGGGGCGGAGATACGCAGTATTTT.

This clone appeared once. The chain carries TRBV5-4 and TRBJ2-1; 9 nucleotides line up with TRBD2. CDR3 length: 15 amino acids. The V and J ends lost 4 bases and 1 base, in that order; junction bases with no gene match: 3. CDR1 is SGHNT and CDR2 is YYREEE in the germline V gene (reference sequence). The chain's CDR3 is CASSLTSGSYNEQFF. DNA of the CDR3: TGTGCCAGCAGCCTGACTAGCGGATCCTACAATGAGCAGTTCTTC.

This chain joins TRBV4-2 and TRBJ2-3; 11 nucleotides agree with TRBD2. Germline-derived CDR1 and CDR2 are LGHNA and YNFKEQ. The V and J ends lost 1 base and 2 bases, in that order; junction bases with no gene match: 5. The length of the CDR3 is 17 residues. Here the CDR3 reads CASSQVAGGPSTDTQYF. The DNA for the CDR3 is TGTGCCAGCAGCCAAGTAGCGGGGGGGCCTTCCACAGATACGCAGTATTTT.

The V call is TRBV4-1, the J call TRBJ1-3; 7 nucleotides align to TRBD1. This CDR3 is built from 17 residues. The trim removed 0 bases at V and 3 bases at J, leaving 8 bases unmatched. CDR1 MGHRA and CDR2 YSYEKL come from the germline V gene. CDR3 amino acids: CASSQEFPNRGGNTIYF. The DNA for the CDR3 is TGCGCCAGCAGCCAAGAATTTCCCAACAGGGGTGGAAACACCATATATTTT.

J is TRBJ2-5 and V is TRBV7-2, with D unclear. Germline CDR1 and CDR2: SGHTA and FQGNSA. This CDR3 comprises 16 residues. V shed 1 base and J shed 4 bases, with 16 bases lying between them. CDR3 in amino acids: CASSLVKRRVGETQYF. The CDR3 nucleotides read TGTGCCAGCAGCTTAGTAAAACGTCGGGTCGGAGAGACCCAGTACTTC.

The chain employs TRBV28 and TRBJ2-1; 7 bases fit TRBD2. Germline CDR1 MDHEN, CDR2 SYDVKM. CDR3 length equals 14 residues. With 6 bases clipped from V and 5 bases from J, the junction kept 7 bases outside the gene matches. The CDR3 bases are TGTGCCAGCAGAGAAGGGAGCGGGGACAATGAGCAGTTCTTC. Residues: CASREGSGDNEQFF.

The gene calls are TRBV7-9 and TRBJ1-2; D gene unclear. V was pared by 2 bases and J by 1 base, with 14 bases between. The germline CDR1 and CDR2 sequences are SEHNR and FQNEAQ (reference sequence). The CDR3 extends over 16 amino acids. This CDR3 reads CASSLYGSWGNYGYTF. CDR3 nucleotides: TGTGCCAGCAGCTTATACGGCAGCTGGGGTAACTATGGCTACACCTTC.

This chain connects TRBV25-1 to TRBJ1-2, with D unclear. Trimming cost V 2 bases and J 7 bases, with 17 bases left between them. Germline V lookup: CDR1 MGHDK, CDR2 SYGVNS. This CDR3 comprises 15 residues. CDR3 DNA sequence: TGTGCCAGCAGTGAAGGATCCACCGGGAAGTCTGGCTACACCTTC. It translates to CASSEGSTGKSGYTF.